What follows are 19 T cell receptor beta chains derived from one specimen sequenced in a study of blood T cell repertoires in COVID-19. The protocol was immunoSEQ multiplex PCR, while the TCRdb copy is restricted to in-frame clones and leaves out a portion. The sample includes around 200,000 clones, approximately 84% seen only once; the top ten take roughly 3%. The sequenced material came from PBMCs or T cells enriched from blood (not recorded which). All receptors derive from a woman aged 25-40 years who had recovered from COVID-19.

The CDR3 sequence: CASSSPEGDSTNQPQHF. The DNA for the CDR3 is TGTGCCAGCAGTTCCCCGGAGGGGGACAGCACAAATCAGCCCCAGCATTTT. This chain joins TRBV28 and TRBJ1-5; 7 bases are a match to TRBD1. Germline V gives CDR1 MDHEN, CDR2 SYDVKM. Trimming took 4 bases from V and 4 from J; bases not matched to a gene: 13. The CDR3 runs 17 residues.

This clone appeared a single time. The CDR3 DNA reads as TGTGCCAGCAGTGACGACGGGGACTATGGCTACACCTTC. Protein sequence: CASSDDGDYGYTF. The V and J genes are TRBV6-4 and TRBJ1-2; D gene unclear. Between the trimmed V and J ends, which lost 2 bases and 3 bases, there was a span of 7 bases. Germline lookup yields CDR1 MRHNA and CDR2 SNTAGT. This CDR3 has 13 amino acids.

In DNA form, the CDR3 reads TGTGCCAGCAGCTTAGAACCAGGGGGCGAGGACACTGAAGCTTTCTTT. This gives the protein CASSLEPGGEDTEAFF. The chain combines TRBV7-8 with TRBJ1-1; TRBD1 aligns across 8 bases. Germline V lookup: CDR1 SGHVS, CDR2 FQNEAQ. This CDR3 has 16 residues. Trimming removed 1 base from V and 3 bases from J; junction bases left unmatched: 7.

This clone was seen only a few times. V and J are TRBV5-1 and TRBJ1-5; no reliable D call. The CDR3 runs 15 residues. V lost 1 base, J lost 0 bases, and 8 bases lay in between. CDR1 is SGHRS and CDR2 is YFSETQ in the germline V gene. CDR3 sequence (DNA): TGCGCCAGCAGCTTGCTCGGGTATAGCAATCAGCCCCAGCATTTT. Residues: CASSLLGYSNQPQHF.

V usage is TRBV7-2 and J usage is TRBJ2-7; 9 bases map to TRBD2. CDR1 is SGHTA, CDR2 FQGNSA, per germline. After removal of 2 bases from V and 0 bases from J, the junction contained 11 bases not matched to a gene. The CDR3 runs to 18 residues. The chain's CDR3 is CASSLIRGTSPSSYEQYF. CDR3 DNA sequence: TGTGCCAGCAGCTTAATTCGGGGGACTAGCCCTAGCTCCTACGAGCAGTACTTC.

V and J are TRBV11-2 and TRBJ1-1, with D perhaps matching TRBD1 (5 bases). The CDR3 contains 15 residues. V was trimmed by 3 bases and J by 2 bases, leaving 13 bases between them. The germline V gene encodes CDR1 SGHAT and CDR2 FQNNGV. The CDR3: CASSFSWGQNTEAFF. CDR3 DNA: TGTGCCAGCAGCTTCTCGTGGGGCCAAAACACTGAAGCTTTCTTT. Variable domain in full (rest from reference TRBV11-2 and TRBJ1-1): EAGVAQSPRYKIIEKRQSVAFWCNPISGHATLYWYQQILGQGPKLLIQFQNNGVVDDSQLPKDRFSAERLKGVDSTLKIQPAKLEDSAVYLCASSFSWGQNTEAFFGQGTRLTVV.

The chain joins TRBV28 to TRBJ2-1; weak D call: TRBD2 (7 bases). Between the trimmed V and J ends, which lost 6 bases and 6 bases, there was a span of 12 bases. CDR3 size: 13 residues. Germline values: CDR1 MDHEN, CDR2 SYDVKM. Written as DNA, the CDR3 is TGTGCCAGCAGACCTGGGGGGGCCAATGAGCAGTTCTTC. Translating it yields CASRPGGANEQFF.

The CDR3 is CAITGAGQGPGYTF. CDR3 nucleotides: TGTGCCATTACGGGGGCGGGACAGGGACCTGGCTACACCTTC. The V call is TRBV28, the J call TRBJ1-2, with 9 positions matching TRBD1. The CDR3 consists of 14 residues. CDR1 is MDHEN, CDR2 SYDVKM, per germline. V dropped 10 bases and J dropped 7; count of bases not matched to a gene: 13.

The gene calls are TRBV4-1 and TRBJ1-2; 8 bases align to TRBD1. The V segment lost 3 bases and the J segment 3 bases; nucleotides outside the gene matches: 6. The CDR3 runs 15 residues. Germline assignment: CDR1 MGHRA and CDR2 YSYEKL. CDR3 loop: CASSHPTGADYGYTF. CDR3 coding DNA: TGCGCCAGCAGCCACCCGACAGGGGCGGACTATGGCTACACCTTC.

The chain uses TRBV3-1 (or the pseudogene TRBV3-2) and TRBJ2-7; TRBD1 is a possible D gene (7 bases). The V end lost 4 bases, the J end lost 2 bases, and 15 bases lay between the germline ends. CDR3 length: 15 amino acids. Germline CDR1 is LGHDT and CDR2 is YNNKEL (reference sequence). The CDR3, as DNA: TGTGCCAGCAGCCCTCAGGGGGGCGGGGCCTACGAGCAGTACTTC. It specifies CASSPQGGGAYEQYF.

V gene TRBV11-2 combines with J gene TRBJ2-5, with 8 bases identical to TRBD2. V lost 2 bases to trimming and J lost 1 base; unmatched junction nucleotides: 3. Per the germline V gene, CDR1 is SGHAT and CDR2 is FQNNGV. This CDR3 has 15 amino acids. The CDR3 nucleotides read TGTGCCAGCAGCTTAAGCGGGGGTCTCCAAGAGACCCAGTACTTC. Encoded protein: CASSLSGGLQETQYF.

For the CDR3, the DNA is TGTGCCAGCAGCTTAGATCGGACAGGAGGGAGAGATACGCAGTATTTT. As protein: CASSLDRTGGRDTQYF. The rearrangement links TRBV11-2 to TRBJ2-3; D perhaps matches TRBD1 (7 bases). The CDR3 consists of 16 residues. Germline V gene data show CDR1 as SGHAT and CDR2 as FQNNGV. V was pared by 0 bases and J by 5 bases, with 15 bases between.

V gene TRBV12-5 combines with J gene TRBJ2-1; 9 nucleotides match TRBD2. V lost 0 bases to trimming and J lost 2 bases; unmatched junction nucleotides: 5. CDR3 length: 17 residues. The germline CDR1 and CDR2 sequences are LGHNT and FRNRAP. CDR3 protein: CASGLVLAGDTYNEQFF. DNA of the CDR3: TGTGCTAGTGGTTTGGTACTAGCGGGCGATACCTACAATGAGCAGTTCTTC. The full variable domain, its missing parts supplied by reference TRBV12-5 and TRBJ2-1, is DARVTQTPRHKVTEMGQEVTMRCQPILGHNTVFWYRQTMMQGLELLAYFRNRAPLDDSGMPKDRFSAEMPDATLATLKIQPSEPRDSAVYFCASGLVLAGDTYNEQFFGPGTRLTVL.

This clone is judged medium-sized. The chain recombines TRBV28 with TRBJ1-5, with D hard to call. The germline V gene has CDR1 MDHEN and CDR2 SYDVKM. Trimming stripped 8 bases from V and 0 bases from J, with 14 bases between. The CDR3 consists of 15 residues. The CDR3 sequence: CASSRQTYSNQPQHF. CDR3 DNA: TGTGCCAGCTCTCGTCAGACATATAGCAATCAGCCCCAGCATTTT.

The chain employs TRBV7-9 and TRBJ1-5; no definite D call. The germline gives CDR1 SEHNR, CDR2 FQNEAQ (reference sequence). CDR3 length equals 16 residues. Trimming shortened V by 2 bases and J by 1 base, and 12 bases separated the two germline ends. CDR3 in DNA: TGTGCCAGCAGCTTATCTGGAGAGGGCAGCAATCAGCCCCAGCATTTT. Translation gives CASSLSGEGSNQPQHF.

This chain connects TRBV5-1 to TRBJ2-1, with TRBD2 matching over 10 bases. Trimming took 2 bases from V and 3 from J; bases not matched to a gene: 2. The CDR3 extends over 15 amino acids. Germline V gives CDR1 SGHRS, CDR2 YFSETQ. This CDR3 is CASSFGTSDYNEQFF. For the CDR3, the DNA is TGCGCCAGCAGCTTCGGGACTAGCGACTACAATGAGCAGTTCTTC.

Written as DNA, the CDR3 is TGCGCCAGCAGCCCCCTCACTAGCGGGAGGGCCGGGGAGCTGTTTTTT. It is translated as CASSPLTSGRAGELFF. The chain recombines TRBV4-1 with TRBJ2-2; the match to TRBD2 covers 13 bases. CDR3 size: 16 residues. J was trimmed by 6 bases and V by 4 bases; bases with no gene match: 5. CDR1 is MGHRA and CDR2 is YSYEKL in the germline V gene.

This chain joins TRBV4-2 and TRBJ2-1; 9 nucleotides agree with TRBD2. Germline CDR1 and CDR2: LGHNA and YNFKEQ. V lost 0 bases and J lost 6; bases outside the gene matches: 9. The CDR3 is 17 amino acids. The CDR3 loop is CASSQDRGRGRANEQFF. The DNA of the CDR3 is TGTGCCAGCAGCCAAGATCGGGGGCGCGGGAGGGCCAATGAGCAGTTCTTC.

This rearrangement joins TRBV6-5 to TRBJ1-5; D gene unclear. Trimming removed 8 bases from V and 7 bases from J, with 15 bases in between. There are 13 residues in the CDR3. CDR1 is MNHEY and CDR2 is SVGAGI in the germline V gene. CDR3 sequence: CASGTGSSQPQHF. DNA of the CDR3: TGTGCCAGCGGAACGGGATCCTCCCAGCCCCAGCATTTT.